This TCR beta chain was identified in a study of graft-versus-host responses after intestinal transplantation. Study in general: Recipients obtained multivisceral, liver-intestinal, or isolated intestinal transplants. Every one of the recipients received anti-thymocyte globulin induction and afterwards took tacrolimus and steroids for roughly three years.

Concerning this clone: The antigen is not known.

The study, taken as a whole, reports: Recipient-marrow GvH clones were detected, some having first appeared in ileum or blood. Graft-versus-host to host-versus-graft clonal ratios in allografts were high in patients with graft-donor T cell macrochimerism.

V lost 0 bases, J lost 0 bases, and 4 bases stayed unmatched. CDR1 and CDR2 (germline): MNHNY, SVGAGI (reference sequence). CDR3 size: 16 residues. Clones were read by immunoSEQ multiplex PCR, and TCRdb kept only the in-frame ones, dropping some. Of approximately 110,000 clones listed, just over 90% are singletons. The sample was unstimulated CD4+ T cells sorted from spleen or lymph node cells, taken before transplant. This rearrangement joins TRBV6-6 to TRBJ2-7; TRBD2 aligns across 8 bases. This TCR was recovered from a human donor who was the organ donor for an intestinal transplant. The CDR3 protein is CASSYSFLAGSYEQYF. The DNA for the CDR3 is TGTGCCAGCAGTTACTCGTTCCTAGCGGGCTCCTACGAGCAGTACTTC.